Listed here are 13 T cell receptor beta chains from one sample, sequenced in a study of blood T cell repertoires in COVID-19. Using immunoSEQ multiplex PCR, the repertoire was profiled, and TCRdb retains in-frame clones only, with some absent. The repertoire holds over 90,000 clones, with around four fifths as singletons. Sequencing used peripheral blood. These receptors all come from a human donor in a cohort sampled during active COVID-19.

The V gene is TRBV6-5, the J gene TRBJ1-4; the match to TRBD1 covers 9 bases. The V gene's germline CDR1 is MNHEY and CDR2 SVGAGI. V was clipped by 6 bases and J by 10 bases; unmatched bases: 9. The CDR3 sequence is 14 residues long. In DNA, the CDR3 is TGTGCCAGCAGCACCGGGACAGGGAGAGCAAAACTGTTTTTT. Translating gives CASSTGTGRAKLFF.

The chain is built from TRBV11-1 and TRBJ2-7; 10 nucleotides match TRBD1. Germline lookup yields CDR1 SGHAT and CDR2 FQDESV (reference sequence). CDR3 length: 15 residues. V dropped 5 bases and J dropped 4; count of bases not matched to a gene: 8. CDR3: CASSRAGTGVYEQYF. Written as DNA, the CDR3 is TGTGCCAGCAGCCGAGCAGGGACAGGGGTGTACGAGCAGTACTTC.

The V and J genes are TRBV2 and TRBJ2-5, with 8 bases aligning to TRBD1. The CDR3 spans 15 residues. The germline V gene has CDR1 SNHLY and CDR2 FYNNEI. V was pared by 5 bases and J by 1 base, with 6 bases of the junction left unmatched. DNA for the CDR3: TGTGCCAGCAGTTATCAGGGGGCGCCCCAAGAGACCCAGTACTTC. Translating gives CASSYQGAPQETQYF.

The chain combines TRBV6-2 or TRBV6-3 with TRBJ1-3; D call uncertain. Per the germline V gene, CDR1 is MNHEY and CDR2 is SVGEGT. The CDR3 has 14 residues. V was trimmed by 4 bases and J by 0 bases, leaving 7 bases between them. The CDR3 DNA is TGTGCCAGCAGTTCGGGGAGCTCTGGAAACACCATATATTTT. Amino acids: CASSSGSSGNTIYF.

The rearrangement uses TRBV6-1 and TRBJ2-3, with 13 bases matching TRBD2. CDR1 and CDR2 (germline): MNHNS, SASEGT. This CDR3 comprises 16 residues. Trimming removed 5 bases from V and 2 bases from J; junction bases left unmatched: 4. The CDR3 region is CASSKGLAGVTDTQYF. Here the CDR3 DNA reads TGTGCCAGCAGTAAAGGACTAGCGGGGGTCACAGATACGCAGTATTTT.

This chain links TRBV4-3 with TRBJ2-2; D gene ambiguous. The V and J ends lost 4 bases and 4 bases respectively, with 19 bases between them. CDR1 is LGHNA and CDR2 is YSLEER in the germline V gene. This CDR3 is 17 amino acids long. For the CDR3, the DNA is TGCGCCAGCAGCCGAGGCGCGTCCCCGTCGAGCACCGGGGAGCTGTTTTTT. It is translated as CASSRGASPSSTGELFF.

This clone was counted between two and nine times. The chain couples TRBV7-2 to TRBJ2-3; 7 positions agree with TRBD2. The CDR3 has 17 residues. Germline CDR1 and CDR2: SGHTA and FQGNSA. V lost 0 bases and J lost 0; bases outside the gene matches: 6. CDR3 loop: CASSLAGTGGSTDTQYF. CDR3 DNA: TGTGCCAGCAGCTTAGCCGGGACGGGGGGAAGCACAGATACGCAGTATTTT.

The V call is TRBV6-5, the J call TRBJ2-5; TRBD2 agrees at 12 bases. V shed 5 bases, J shed 3 bases, and the junction held 4 bases outside the gene matches. Per germline, CDR1 MNHEY and CDR2 SVGAGI. There are 15 residues in the CDR3. The CDR3 DNA is TGTGCCAGCAGTACCCGGACTAGCGGGGAAGAGACCCAGTACTTC. Protein sequence: CASSTRTSGEETQYF.

This chain connects TRBV6-5 to TRBJ2-7; D is undetermined. CDR1 and CDR2 from the germline V gene are MNHEY and SVGAGI. CDR3 length equals 13 residues. The ends were cut back, 6 bases at V and 3 bases at J, with 12 bases in the middle. CDR3 in amino acids: CASSPSIRYEQYF. In nucleotides, the CDR3 is TGTGCCAGCAGCCCGTCTATCCGCTACGAGCAGTACTTC.

The DNA for the CDR3 is TGTGCCAGCAGTTTAGGCAGGGAAAATGAGCAGTTCTTC. It encodes CASSLGRENEQFF. V gene TRBV28 combines with J gene TRBJ2-1, with D perhaps TRBD1 (5 bases). This CDR3 has 13 residues. The V end was cut by 2 bases, the J end by 7 bases, with 9 bases between. Germline assignment: CDR1 MDHEN and CDR2 SYDVKM.

CDR3: CASSVAGTILGNEQFF. The CDR3 DNA is TGTGCCAGCAGCGTAGCCGGGACAATTCTTGGCAATGAGCAGTTCTTC. The rearrangement uses TRBV9 and TRBJ2-1, with D perhaps TRBD1 (6 bases). CDR3 length: 16 residues. Trimming cost V 0 bases and J 6 bases, with 16 bases left between them. Germline-derived CDR1 and CDR2 are SGDLS and YYNGEE. The complete variable domain, with remaining parts taken from reference TRBV9 and TRBJ2-1, reads DSGVTQTPKHLITATGQRVTLRCSPRSGDLSVYWYQQSLDQGLQFLIQYYNGEERAKGNILERFSAQQFPDLHSELNLSSLELGDSALYFCASSVAGTILGNEQFFGPGTRLTVL.

This chain joins TRBV20-1 and TRBJ1-2; a weak D match, TRBD1 (6 bases). Germline values: CDR1 DFQATT, CDR2 SNEGSKA (reference sequence). Trimming left V 6 bases short and J 14 bases short, with 19 bases between. The CDR3 length is 11 residues. The CDR3 protein is CSASPLGQYTF. The CDR3 region has the DNA TGCAGTGCCAGTCCCCTTGGACAGTATACCTTC.

The gene calls are TRBV3-1 (or the pseudogene TRBV3-2) and TRBJ2-2; D gene uncertain. The CDR3 extends over 13 amino acids. Trimming left V 3 bases short and J 6 bases short, with 8 bases between. Germline V CDR1 and CDR2: LGHDT, YNNKEL (reference sequence). The CDR3 DNA follows: TGTGCCAGCAGCCAGGCTCTAGCCGGGGAGCTGTTTTTT. Its translation is CASSQALAGELFF.